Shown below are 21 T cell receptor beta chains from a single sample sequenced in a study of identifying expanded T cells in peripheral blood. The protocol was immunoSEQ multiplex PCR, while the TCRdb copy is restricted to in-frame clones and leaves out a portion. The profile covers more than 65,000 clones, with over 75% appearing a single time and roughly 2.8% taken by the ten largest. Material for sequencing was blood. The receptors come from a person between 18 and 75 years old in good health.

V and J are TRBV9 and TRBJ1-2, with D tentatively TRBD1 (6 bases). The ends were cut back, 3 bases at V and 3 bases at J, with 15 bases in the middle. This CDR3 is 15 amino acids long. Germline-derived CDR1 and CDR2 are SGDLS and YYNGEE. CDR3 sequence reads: CASSGLGGADYGYTF. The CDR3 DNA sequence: TGTGCCAGCAGCGGACTGGGGGGCGCGGACTATGGCTACACCTTC. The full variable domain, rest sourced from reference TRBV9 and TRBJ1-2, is DSGVTQTPKHLITATGQRVTLRCSPRSGDLSVYWYQQSLDQGLQFLIQYYNGEERAKGNILERFSAQQFPDLHSELNLSSLELGDSALYFCASSGLGGADYGYTFGSGTRLTVV.

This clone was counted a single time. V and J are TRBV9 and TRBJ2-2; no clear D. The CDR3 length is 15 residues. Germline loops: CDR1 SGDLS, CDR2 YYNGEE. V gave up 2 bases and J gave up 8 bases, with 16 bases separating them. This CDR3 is CASSVFSEFAGELFF. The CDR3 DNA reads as TGTGCCAGCAGCGTTTTCTCGGAGTTCGCTGGGGAGCTGTTTTTT.

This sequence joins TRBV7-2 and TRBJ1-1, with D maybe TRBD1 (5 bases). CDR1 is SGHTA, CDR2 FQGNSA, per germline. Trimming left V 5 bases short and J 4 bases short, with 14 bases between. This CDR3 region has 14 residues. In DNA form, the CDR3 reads TGTGCCAGCAGCCCGAGGGGTGGAATCACTGAAGCTTTCTTT. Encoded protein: CASSPRGGITEAFF. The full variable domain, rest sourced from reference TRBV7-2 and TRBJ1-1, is GAGVSQSPSNKVTEKGKDVELRCDPISGHTALYWYRQSLGQGLEFLIYFQGNSAPDKSGLPSDRFSAERTGGSVSTLTIQRTQQEDSAVYLCASSPRGGITEAFFGQGTRLTVV.

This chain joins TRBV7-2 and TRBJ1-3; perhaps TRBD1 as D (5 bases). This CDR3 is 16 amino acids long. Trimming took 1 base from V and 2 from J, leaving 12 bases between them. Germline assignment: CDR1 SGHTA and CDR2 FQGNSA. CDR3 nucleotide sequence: TGTGCCAGCAGCTTAGGATCGGGGGGAACTGGAAACACCATATATTTT. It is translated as CASSLGSGGTGNTIYF.

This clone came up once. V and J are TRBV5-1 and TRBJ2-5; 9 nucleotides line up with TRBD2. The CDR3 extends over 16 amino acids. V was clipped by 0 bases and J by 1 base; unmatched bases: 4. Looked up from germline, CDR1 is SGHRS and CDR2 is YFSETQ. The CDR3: CASSLVLAGIQETQYF. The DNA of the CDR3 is TGCGCCAGCAGCTTGGTTCTAGCGGGGATCCAAGAGACCCAGTACTTC.

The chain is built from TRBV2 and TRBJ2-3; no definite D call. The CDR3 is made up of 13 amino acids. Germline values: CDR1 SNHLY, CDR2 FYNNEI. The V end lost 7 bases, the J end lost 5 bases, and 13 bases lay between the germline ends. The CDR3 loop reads CASTRIGEDTQYF. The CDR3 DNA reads TGTGCCAGCACAAGGATAGGTGAAGATACGCAGTATTTT.

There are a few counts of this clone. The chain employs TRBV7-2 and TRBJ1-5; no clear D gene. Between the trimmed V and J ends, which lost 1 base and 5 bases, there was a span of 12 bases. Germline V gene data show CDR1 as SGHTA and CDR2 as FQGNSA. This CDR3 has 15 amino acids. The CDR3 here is CASSLGLDPYQPQHF. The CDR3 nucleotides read TGTGCCAGCAGCTTAGGTTTGGACCCTTATCAGCCCCAGCATTTT.

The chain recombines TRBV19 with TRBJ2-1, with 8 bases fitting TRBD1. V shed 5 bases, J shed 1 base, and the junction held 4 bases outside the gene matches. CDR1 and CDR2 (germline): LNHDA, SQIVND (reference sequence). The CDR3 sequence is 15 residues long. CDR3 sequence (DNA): TGTGCCAGTAGTCCTACAGGGGGTTCCTACAATGAGCAGTTCTTC. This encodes CASSPTGGSYNEQFF.

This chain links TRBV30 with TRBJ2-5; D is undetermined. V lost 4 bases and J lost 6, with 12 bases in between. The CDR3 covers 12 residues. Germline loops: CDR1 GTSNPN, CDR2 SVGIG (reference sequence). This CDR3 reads CAWTPGGKTQYF. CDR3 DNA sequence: TGTGCCTGGACCCCCGGCGGAAAGACCCAGTACTTC.

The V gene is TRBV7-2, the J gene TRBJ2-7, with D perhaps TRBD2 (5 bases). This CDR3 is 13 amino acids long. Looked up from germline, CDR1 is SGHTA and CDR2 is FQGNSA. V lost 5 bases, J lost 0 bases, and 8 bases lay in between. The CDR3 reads CASSHTSSYEQYF. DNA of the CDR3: TGTGCCAGCAGCCATACTAGCTCCTACGAGCAGTACTTC.

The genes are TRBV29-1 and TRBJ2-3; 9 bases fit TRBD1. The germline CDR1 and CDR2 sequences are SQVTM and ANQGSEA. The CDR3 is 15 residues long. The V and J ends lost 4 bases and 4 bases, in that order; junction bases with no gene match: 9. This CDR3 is CSVASDRGWADTQYF. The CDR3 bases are TGCAGCGTTGCTTCGGACAGGGGTTGGGCAGATACGCAGTATTTT.

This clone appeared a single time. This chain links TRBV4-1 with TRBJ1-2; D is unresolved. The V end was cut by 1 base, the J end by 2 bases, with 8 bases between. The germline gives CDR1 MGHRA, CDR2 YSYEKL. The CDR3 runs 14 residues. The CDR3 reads CASSQGEANYGYTF. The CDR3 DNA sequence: TGCGCCAGCAGCCAAGGGGAGGCCAACTATGGCTACACCTTC.

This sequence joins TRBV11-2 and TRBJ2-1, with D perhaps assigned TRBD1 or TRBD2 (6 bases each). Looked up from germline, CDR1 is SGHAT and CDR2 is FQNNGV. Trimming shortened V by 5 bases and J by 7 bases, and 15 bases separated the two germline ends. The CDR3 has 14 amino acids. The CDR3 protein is CASSPSLGGNEQFF. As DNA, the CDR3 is TGTGCCAGCAGCCCCTCCCTAGGGGGGAATGAGCAGTTCTTC.

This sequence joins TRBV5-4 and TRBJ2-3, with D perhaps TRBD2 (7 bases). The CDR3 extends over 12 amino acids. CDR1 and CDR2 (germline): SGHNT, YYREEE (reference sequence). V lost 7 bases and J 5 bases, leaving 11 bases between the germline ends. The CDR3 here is CASGRGGDTQYF. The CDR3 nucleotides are TGTGCCAGCGGAAGGGGGGGAGATACGCAGTATTTT.

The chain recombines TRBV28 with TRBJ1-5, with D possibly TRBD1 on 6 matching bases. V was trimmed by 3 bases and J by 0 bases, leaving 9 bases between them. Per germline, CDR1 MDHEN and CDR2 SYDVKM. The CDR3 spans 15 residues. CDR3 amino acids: CASSFSGVSNQPQHF. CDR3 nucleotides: TGTGCCAGCAGTTTTTCAGGGGTTAGCAATCAGCCCCAGCATTTT.

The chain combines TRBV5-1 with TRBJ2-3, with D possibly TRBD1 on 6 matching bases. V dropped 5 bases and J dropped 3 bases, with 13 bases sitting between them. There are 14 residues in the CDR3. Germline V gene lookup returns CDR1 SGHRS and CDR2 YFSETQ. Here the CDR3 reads CASRQGGRTDTQYF. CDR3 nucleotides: TGCGCCAGCAGACAGGGCGGTCGGACAGATACGCAGTATTTT.

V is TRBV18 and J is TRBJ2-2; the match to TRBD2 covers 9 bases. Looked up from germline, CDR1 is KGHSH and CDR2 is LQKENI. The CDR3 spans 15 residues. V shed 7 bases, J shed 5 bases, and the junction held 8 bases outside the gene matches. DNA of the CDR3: TGTGCCAGCTTCCCGGGACTAGCTACGACCGGGGAGCTGTTTTTT. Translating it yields CASFPGLATTGELFF. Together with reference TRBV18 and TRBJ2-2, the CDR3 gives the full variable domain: NAGVMQNPRHLVRRRGQEARLRCSPMKGHSHVYWYRQLPEEGLKFMVYLQKENIIDESGMPKERFSAEFPKEGPSILRIQQVVRGDSAAYFCASFPGLATTGELFFGEGSRLTVL.

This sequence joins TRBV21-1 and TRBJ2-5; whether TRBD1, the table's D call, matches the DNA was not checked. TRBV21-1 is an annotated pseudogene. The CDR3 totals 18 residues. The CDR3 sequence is CASSKDQARDRGPETQYF. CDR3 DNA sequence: TGTGCCAGCAGCAAAGACCAGGCTCGGGACAGGGGGCCGGAGACCCAGTACTTC.

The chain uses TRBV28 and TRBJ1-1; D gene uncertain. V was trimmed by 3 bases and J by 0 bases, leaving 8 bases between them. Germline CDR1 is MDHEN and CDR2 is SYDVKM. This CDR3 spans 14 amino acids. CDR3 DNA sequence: TGTGCCAGCAGTTTTTTCTCCCTGAACACTGAAGCTTTCTTT. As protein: CASSFFSLNTEAFF. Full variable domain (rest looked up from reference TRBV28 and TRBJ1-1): DVKVTQSSRYLVKRTGEKVFLECVQDMDHENMFWYRQDPGLGLRLIYFSYDVKMKEKGDIPEGYSVSREKKERFSLILESASTNQTSMYLCASSFFSLNTEAFFGQGTRLTVV.

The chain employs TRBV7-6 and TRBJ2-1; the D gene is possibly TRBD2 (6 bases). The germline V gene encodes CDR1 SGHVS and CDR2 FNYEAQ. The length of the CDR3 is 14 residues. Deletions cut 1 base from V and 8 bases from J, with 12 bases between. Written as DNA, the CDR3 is TGTGCCAGCAGCTTAGTGTCGGCTAGCGATGAGCAGTTCTTC. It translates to CASSLVSASDEQFF.

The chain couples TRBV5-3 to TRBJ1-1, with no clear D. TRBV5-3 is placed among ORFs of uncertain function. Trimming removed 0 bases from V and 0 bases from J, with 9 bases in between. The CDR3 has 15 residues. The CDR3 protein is CARSLARTVNTEAFF. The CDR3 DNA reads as TGTGCCAGAAGCTTGGCGAGGACCGTGAACACTGAAGCTTTCTTT.